This T cell receptor (beta chain) was retrieved from a study of technical replicates of blood from a handful of donors listed by TCRdb under 2017. CDR1 and CDR2, looked up from the germline V gene, are SGHRS and YFSETQ. Germline trimming amounts to 0 bases on V and 5 bases on J, with 3 as the count of junction bases outside the gene matches. Its CDR3 holds 15 amino acids, cysteine through phenylalanine. Only the CDR3 part of the read is kept: 45 bases, read in frame from the first base. Library preparation used the immunoSEQ multiplex PCR assay. TCRdb obtained this table from immuneACCESS and retained in-frame rearrangements with V and J assigned. These tables miss some clones; where compared with another copy, unresolved V genes account for less than half of the shortfall, and the remainder is unexplained. The sample data list more than 65,000 clones, and around 97% of these were observed just once. The top ten hold about 0.29% of the sample.

Note on this clone: Its antigen is not yet known. Nothing much larger sits one base from this clone, and base qualities are not available.

The sequenced material came from T cells isolated from PBMCs. The chain is assembled from TRBV5-1 and TRBJ1-4; 8 bases in between match TRBD1. This sequence originates from a human donor in good health. CDR3 sequence: CASSLAGQENEKLFF. The DNA sequence is as follows: TGCGCCAGCAGCTTGGCGGGACAGGAAAATGAAAAACTGTTTTTT.